This is a list of T cell receptor beta chains from one sample in a study of PD-1 blockade in classical Hodgkin lymphoma. Produced via immunoSEQ multiplex PCR; TCRdb's table is partial and in-frame only. The sample contains about 13,000 clones, about four fifths of which appear only once. The source material was CD4+ T cells from blood, sampled before the fourth cycle of nivolumab. These receptors originate from a human donor with classical Hodgkin lymphoma. Each CDR3 is given with its conserved first and last residue. A D gene is named only where the DNA matches it firmly. Not all rows give a size; the values are once, few, many and, for expanded clones, a class.

>-|TRBV7-2|-|TRBJ2-2
TGTGCCAGCAGCTTACAGGGTGAGGAGCTGTTTTTT
CASSLQGEELFF
>-|TRBV18|-|TRBJ2-4
TGTGCCAGCTCACCGCAGGGTTTGGGCAAAAACATTCAGTACTTC
CASSPQGLGKNIQYF
>TRBD1|TRBV6-5|-|TRBJ2-7
TGTGCCAGCAGTTTAGGGACAGGGGGGTACGAGCAGTACTTC
CASSLGTGGYEQYF
>-|TRBV27|-|TRBJ1-4
TGTGCCAGCAGTTACCTGGCGAGAGAAAAACTGTTTTTT
CASSYLAREKLFF
>-|TRBV6-1|-|TRBJ1-1
TGTGCCATCCTTGAACCGGGTCGGGAGACTGAAGCTTTCTTT
CAILEPGRETEAFF
>-|TRBV7-9|-|TRBJ2-5
TGTGCCAGCAACTCCTATCTGCCTCGAGGAGAGACCCAGTACTTC
CASNSYLPRGETQYF
>-|TRBV6-6|-|TRBJ2-7
TGTGCCAGCAGTTACACTTCGGCGGGATGGGGAGAGCAGTACTTC
CASSYTSAGWGEQYF
>-|TRBV5-1|-|TRBJ2-2
TGCGCCAGCAGCTTCTTGCAGGGCCTCGCCGGGGAGCTGTTTTTT
CASSFLQGLAGELFF
>-|TRBV19|-|TRBJ2-2
TGTGCCAGTAGCAAGTCAGCGTCCACGAACACCGGGGAGCTGTTTTTT
CASSKSASTNTGELFF
>TRBD1|TRBV7-9|-|TRBJ2-7
TGTGCCAGCAGCTCAAGGCCGGGACAGGTATTCTCCTACGAGCAGTACTTC
CASSSRPGQVFSYEQYF
>TRBD1|TRBV5-1|-|TRBJ2-2
TGCGCCAGCAGCTTGGTTCGCGGGACAGGGGACACCGGGGAGCTGTTTTTT
CASSLVRGTGDTGELFF
>-|TRBV2|-|TRBJ1-2
TGTGCCAGCAGTGAGAACCTCTATGGCTACACCTTC
CASSENLYGYTF
>-|TRBV9|-|TRBJ2-7
TGTGCCAGCAGCGTTGGACTTTCCGATATCTACGAGCAGTACTTC
CASSVGLSDIYEQYF
>TRBD1|TRBV29-1|once|TRBJ2-7
TGCAGCGTTTCAAGACAGGGTATCCCATACGAGCAGTACTTC
CSVSRQGIPYEQYF
>TRBD1|TRBV5-1|-|TRBJ2-7
TGCGCCAGCAGCTCGTACATCCCGGGACAGGGTCACTACGAGCAGTACTTC
CASSSYIPGQGHYEQYF